The source of this T cell receptor (beta chain) is a study of OX40 agonist ivuxolimab in advanced cancers. For the study at large: Patients receiving dose escalation had hepatocellular carcinoma, melanoma, renal cell or head and neck cancer.

Germline CDR1 is SGHNT and CDR2 is YYREEE (reference sequence). This CDR3 region has 13 residues. As for this clone: The target antigen is unknown. The junction differs from germline at one of its ends, possibly a read error.

This table comes from immunoSEQ multiplex PCR, and its TCRdb copy is limited to in-frame clones, with some not included. The sample yields some 73,000 clones, 70% to 90% seen once. Whole-study results and caveats: At 0.1 to 3.0 mg/kg, CD4+ and CD8+ blood T cells expanded clonally by week 6. Patients with a partial response at 0.1-3.0 mg/kg had among the lowest clonal expansion.

The V and J genes are TRBV5-4 and TRBJ1-2, with D hard to call. The TCR originated in an adult with an advanced solid tumor such as melanoma, head and neck, liver or kidney cancer. Sequences were derived from CD4+ or CD8+ T cells sorted from blood, sampled in a trial of the OX40 agonist ivuxolimab. The CDR3 loop is CASSQDLLLGYTF. CDR3 DNA: TGCGCCAGCAGCCAAGATCTCCTTTTGGGCTACACCTTC.